The 2 T cell receptor beta chains presented below share a single source sample, sequenced in a study of blood T cell repertoires in COVID-19. Clones were sequenced by immunoSEQ multiplex PCR, and TCRdb holds only the in-frame ones, with some missing. This table holds roughly 400,000 clones, about 86% found once. Input material: PBMCs or T cells enriched from blood (not recorded which). Source of these receptors: a woman aged 45-65 years who had recovered from COVID-19.

This clone has only one observation. This chain links TRBV6-5 with TRBJ2-7, with 9 bases aligning to TRBD1. Germline V gene data show CDR1 as MNHEY and CDR2 as SVGAGI. V lost 2 bases and J lost 5; bases outside the gene matches: 7. This CDR3 is 15 amino acids long. DNA for the CDR3: TGTGCCAGCAGTTACCCGGGACAGGGTTCCCACGAGCAGTACTTC. Its protein is CASSYPGQGSHEQYF.

The chain links TRBV29-1 to TRBJ1-5, with 7 positions matching TRBD1. The CDR3 runs 14 residues. V lost 6 bases to trimming and J lost 2 bases; unmatched junction nucleotides: 7. Per germline, CDR1 SQVTM and CDR2 ANQGSEA. The CDR3: CSVQQGSGNQPQHF. The CDR3 DNA is TGCAGCGTCCAACAGGGGTCGGGCAATCAGCCCCAGCATTTT. Full variable domain (rest looked up from reference TRBV29-1 and TRBJ1-5): SAVISQKPSRDICQRGTSLTIQCQVDSQVTMMFWYRQQPGQSLTLIATANQGSEATYESGFVIDKFPISRPNLTFSTLTVSNMSPEDSSIYLCSVQQGSGNQPQHFGDGTRLSIL.